This T cell receptor beta chain appears in the sequencing data of a study of CD8 T cells in Susac syndrome. V was cut by 0 bases and J by 5 bases, with 16 bases left in between. This CDR3 is 16 amino acids long. The germline CDR1 and CDR2 sequences are SEHNR and FQNEAQ (reference sequence). Study-level results: The relatively small number of individuals in the TCR sequencing and HLA analysis was acknowledged by the study.

Remarks on this clonotype: Its matching antigen is unknown.

Random hexamers primed reverse transcription of about 0.45 to 1 ug RNA. The method of amplification for TCR beta CDR3 was immunoSEQ multiplex PCR, covering 54 Vbeta and 13 Jbeta. TCRdb processed the immunoSEQ multiplex PCR reads anew with MiXCR; each CDR3 protein has one entry. The sample gives about 180,000 distinct CDR3 sequences, 85% to 95% of which show up once; about 0.15% is in the top ten. The study used treatment-naive patients who had stable or active relapsing-remitting disease as multiple sclerosis controls. The authors negatively isolated CD8+ and CD4+ T cells and FACS-enriched TEMRA cells.

The V call is TRBV7-9, the J call TRBJ2-5; D uncertain. This clonotype originated in a human donor with multiple sclerosis. Sequenced input: CD8+ T cells from PBMCs. CDR3 amino acids: CASSLARRNPGETQYF. The CDR3 DNA reads TGTGCCAGCAGCTTAGCGAGAAGAAACCCTGGGGAGACCCAGTACTTC.